What follows are 10 T cell receptor beta chains derived from one specimen sequenced in a study of blood T cells in healthy people across ages. Sample-barcoded 5' priming and a J-beta primer mix drove a second PCR of roughly 6 to 12 cycles. MiXCR, applied by TCRdb to the 5' RACE reads, yields one record per CDR3 protein. The sample includes 1.5 million to 2 million distinct CDR3 sequences, 28% of them seen just once. The specimen sequenced was blood. The receptor set was obtained from a woman aged 25 to 45 in good health.

The chain joins TRBV18 to TRBJ2-3; 11 bases match TRBD2. This CDR3 spans 19 amino acids. CDR1 and CDR2 (germline): KGHSH, LQKENI. V shed 3 bases and J 1 base; nucleotides not matched to a gene: 12. The CDR3 nucleotides read TGTGCCAGCTCACCCCTGGGACTAGCGGCCTCAAAGGGCACAGATACGCAGTATTTT. It codes for CASSPLGLAASKGTDTQYF.

This clonotype came up many times. One end of the junction does not line up with germline, which may come from a read error. J is TRBJ2-7 and V is TRBV4-3; 7 nucleotides agree with TRBD2. The V gene's germline CDR1 is LGHNA and CDR2 YSLEER. This CDR3 has 13 amino acids. CDR3 residues: CASSQGLSYEQYF. The CDR3 nucleotides are TGTGCCAGCAGCCAGGGACTATCCTACGAGCAGTACTTC.

This chain connects TRBV5-1 to TRBJ1-1; the match to TRBD1 covers 9 bases. Germline trimming cut 0 bases from V and 6 bases from J; bases unmatched to any gene: 3. The CDR3 spans 14 residues. Germline lookup yields CDR1 SGHRS and CDR2 YFSETQ. The CDR3 coding sequence is TGCGCCAGCAGCTTGGGGACAGGGGTGCCTGAAGCTTTCTTT. Translated, it gives CASSLGTGVPEAFF.

This clonotype came up many times. The V and J genes are TRBV20-1 and TRBJ2-1; weak D call: TRBD2 (5 bases). The CDR3 has 14 residues. The germline gives CDR1 DFQATT, CDR2 SNEGSKA (reference sequence). The CDR3 protein is CSAPGLSSYNEQFF. In nucleotides, the CDR3 is TGCAGCGCCCCCGGACTGTCCTCCTACAATGAGCAGTTCTTC.

A word on this clonotype: With a much larger clone just one base away, this may be a read error. This sequence joins TRBV20-1 and TRBJ2-1; weak D call: TRBD1 (6 bases). Germline V gene lookup returns CDR1 DFQATT and CDR2 SNEGSKA (reference sequence). The CDR3 is 12 amino acids. CDR3 DNA sequence: TGCAATGGGGGCTCGGGATACAATGAGCAGTTCTTC. It yields the protein CNGGSGYNEQFF.

J is TRBJ2-1 and V is TRBV3-1, with TRBD2 matching over 15 bases. The V gene end was trimmed by 3 bases and the J gene end by 8 bases; junction bases not matched to a gene: 2. This CDR3 is built from 15 residues. Germline CDR1 and CDR2: LGHDT and YNNKEL (reference sequence). CDR3 amino acids: CASSQGTSGRYEQFF. As DNA, the CDR3 is TGTGCCAGCAGCCAGGGGACTAGCGGGAGGTATGAGCAGTTCTTC.

This clonotype was detected a few times. CDR3 region: CSARSRTSGRAIEQYF. The CDR3 DNA is TGCAGTGCTAGATCCCGGACTAGCGGGAGGGCCATTGAGCAGTACTTC. The V call is TRBV20-1, the J call TRBJ2-5, with 15 bases lining up with TRBD2. Unmatched junction bases numbered 12, after V lost 2 bases and J lost 11 bases. Per the germline V gene, CDR1 is DFQATT and CDR2 is SNEGSKA (reference sequence). The CDR3 spans 16 residues.

This clonotype has ten or more counts. This CDR3 is CASSQGTQGAYEQYF. As DNA, the CDR3 is TGCGCCAGCAGCCAAGGAACCCAGGGGGCCTACGAGCAGTACTTC. V usage is TRBV4-3 and J usage is TRBJ2-7; TRBD1 aligns across 7 bases. The V gene's germline CDR1 is LGHNA and CDR2 YSLEER. V was clipped by 1 base and J by 2 bases; unmatched bases: 5. The CDR3 runs 15 residues.

This clonotype has more than one count but fewer than ten. The rearrangement uses TRBV4-2 and TRBJ2-3, with TRBD2 identical over 10 bases. Unmatched junction bases numbered 8, after V lost 4 bases and J lost 1 base. The CDR3 extends over 17 amino acids. Germline V gives CDR1 LGHNA, CDR2 YNFKEQ. CDR3 nucleotide sequence: TGTGCCAGCAGCCCCGCTAGCGGGGGAGACGGCACAGATACGCAGTATTTT. This encodes CASSPASGGDGTDTQYF.

The chain recombines TRBV5-1 with TRBJ2-7; 11 bases line up with TRBD2. The DNA end lines up better with TRBJ2-5; the J call may be wrong. Germline CDR1 and CDR2: SGHRS and YFSETQ. CDR3 length: 17 residues. The CDR3 here is CASSLRGTSGAQETQYF. The CDR3 DNA sequence: TGCGCCAGCAGCTTGAGGGGGACTAGCGGAGCCCAAGAGACCCAGTACTTC.